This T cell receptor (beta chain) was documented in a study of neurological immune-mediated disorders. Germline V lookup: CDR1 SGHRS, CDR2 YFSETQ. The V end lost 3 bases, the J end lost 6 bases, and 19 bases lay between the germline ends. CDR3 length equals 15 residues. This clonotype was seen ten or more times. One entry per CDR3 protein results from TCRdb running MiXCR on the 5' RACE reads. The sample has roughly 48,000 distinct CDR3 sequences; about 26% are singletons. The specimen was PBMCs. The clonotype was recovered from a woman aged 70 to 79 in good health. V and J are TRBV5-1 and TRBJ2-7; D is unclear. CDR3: CASSSDPRTVPEQYF. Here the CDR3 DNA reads TGCGCCAGCAGCTCAGACCCCCGGACGGTACCCGAGCAGTACTTC.